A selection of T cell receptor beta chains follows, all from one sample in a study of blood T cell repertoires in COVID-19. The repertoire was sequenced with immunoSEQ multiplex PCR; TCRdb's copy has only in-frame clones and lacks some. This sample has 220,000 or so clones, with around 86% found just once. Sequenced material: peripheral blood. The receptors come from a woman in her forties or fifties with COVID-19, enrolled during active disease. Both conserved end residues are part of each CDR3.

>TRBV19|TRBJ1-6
CASSWAVNSPLHF
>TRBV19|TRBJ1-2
CASTRSQGDLLYGYTF
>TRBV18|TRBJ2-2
CASSPQTGGSAGELFF
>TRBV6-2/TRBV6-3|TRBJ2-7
CASSPGQHEQYF
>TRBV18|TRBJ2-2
CASSPAGTMRNTGELFF
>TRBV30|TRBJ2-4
CAWLLPGQGNAKNIQYF
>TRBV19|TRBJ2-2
CASSSDRGYTGELFF
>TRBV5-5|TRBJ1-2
CASSLGAEPNYGYTF
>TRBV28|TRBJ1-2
CASSSRQRDSSHLTLYGYTF
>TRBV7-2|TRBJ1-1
CASSQGLKTEAFF
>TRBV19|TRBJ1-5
CASSNYRGLNQPQHF
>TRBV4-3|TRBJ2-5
CASSQAGGQETQYF